One sample yielded the 32 T cell receptor beta chains listed below, sequenced in a study of blood T cell repertoires in COVID-19. The method was immunoSEQ multiplex PCR; TCRdb's version includes in-frame clones alone and lacks a portion of them. The sample contains around 200,000 clones, about 88% of which appear only once. What was sequenced was peripheral blood. The receptors shown here come from a man aged 30 to 45 with acute or convalescent COVID-19.

V and J are TRBV12-3 or TRBV12-4 and TRBJ1-5; D gene uncertain. Trimming removed 6 bases at V and 1 base at J, with 7 bases between. CDR3 length: 13 residues. The CDR3 reads CASSLRSNQPQHF. DNA for the CDR3: TGTGCCAGCAGCCTTCGGAGCAATCAGCCCCAGCATTTT.

CDR3 sequence (DNA): TGTGCCAGTAGTCTCGGACAGGGATGGCCCTACGAGCAGTACTTC. It translates to CASSLGQGWPYEQYF. The chain joins TRBV19 to TRBJ2-7; 8 nucleotides align to TRBD1. V lost 5 bases, J lost 2 bases, and 8 bases stayed unmatched. Per the germline V gene, CDR1 is LNHDA and CDR2 is SQIVND (reference sequence). The CDR3 sequence is 15 residues long.

The chain combines TRBV5-3 with TRBJ1-5; possibly TRBD1 for D (6 bases). TRBV5-3 is an ORF for which the function is uncertain. The CDR3 runs to 15 residues. The ends were cut back, 0 bases at V and 10 bases at J, with 17 bases in the middle. CDR3 loop: CARSLVRGQDGPQHF. The CDR3 region has the DNA TGTGCCAGAAGCTTGGTCAGGGGACAAGACGGTCCCCAGCATTTT.

This chain joins TRBV19 and TRBJ1-6, with TRBD1 identical over 10 bases. Germline values: CDR1 LNHDA, CDR2 SQIVND (reference sequence). This CDR3 contains 17 residues. With 6 bases clipped from V and 7 bases from J, the junction kept 12 bases outside the gene matches. The CDR3 DNA reads TGTGCCAGTAGACCCATGGGGACAGGGGAAAGGAATTCACCCCTCCACTTT. This encodes CASRPMGTGERNSPLHF.

The genes are TRBV5-4 and TRBJ2-7; 9 bases are a match to TRBD1. The CDR3 runs 15 residues. Trimming took 0 bases from V and 4 from J; bases not matched to a gene: 5. Germline V gives CDR1 SGHNT, CDR2 YYREEE (reference sequence). The CDR3 region is CASSLGATGGYEQYF. The CDR3 DNA sequence: TGTGCCAGCAGCTTGGGGGCGACAGGGGGATACGAGCAGTACTTC.

This sequence joins TRBV5-6 and TRBJ1-2; D is uncertain. V was shortened by 3 bases and J by 3 bases, with 15 bases between the two germline ends. This CDR3 region has 15 residues. Per the germline V gene, CDR1 is SGHDT and CDR2 is YYEEEE. For the CDR3, the DNA is TGTGCCAGCAGCTCATCGGGCCGGGAGCACTATGGCTACACCTTC. Amino acids: CASSSSGREHYGYTF. Based on the CDR3 plus reference TRBV5-6 and TRBJ1-2, the full variable domain is DAGVTQSPTHLIKTRGQQVTLRCSPKSGHDTVSWYQQALGQGPQFIFQYYEEEERQRGNFPDRFSGHQFPNYSSELNVNALLLGDSALYLCASSSSGREHYGYTFGSGTRLTVV.

The V gene is TRBV28, the J gene TRBJ2-3; 7 bases map to TRBD1. Germline V gene sequence: CDR1 MDHEN, CDR2 SYDVKM. This CDR3 is 14 amino acids long. V lost 7 bases, J lost 2 bases, and 6 bases stayed unmatched. As DNA, the CDR3 is TGTGCCAGCAATATACAGGGGCCCACAGATACGCAGTATTTT. Its protein product is CASNIQGPTDTQYF.

In this sample, this clone turned up a few times. CDR3 bases: TGCAGCGTTGCCCAGGGGTTTAATTCACCCCTCCACTTT. Residues: CSVAQGFNSPLHF. The chain has TRBV29-1 and TRBJ1-6; the D gene is possibly TRBD1 (6 bases). The CDR3 covers 13 residues. V lost 4 bases to trimming and J lost 6 bases, with 10 bases between them. Germline CDR1 is SQVTM and CDR2 is ANQGSEA.

The V gene is TRBV5-1, the J gene TRBJ2-2; a weak D match, TRBD1 (5 bases). The CDR3 is 16 amino acids. V was cut by 0 bases and J by 2 bases, with 11 bases left in between. Germline values: CDR1 SGHRS, CDR2 YFSETQ. CDR3 region: CASSLAVTANTGELFF. As DNA, the CDR3 is TGCGCCAGCAGCTTGGCCGTGACAGCCAACACCGGGGAGCTGTTTTTT.

CDR3 amino acids: CASSPRGETKNIQYF. In DNA, the CDR3 is TGTGCCAGTAGCCCGCGAGGAGAAACCAAAAACATTCAGTACTTC. This chain links TRBV19 with TRBJ2-4; D unclear. Trimming took off 6 bases at V and 2 bases at J, with 14 bases between the two ends. Germline V gene lookup returns CDR1 LNHDA and CDR2 SQIVND (reference sequence). The CDR3 extends over 15 amino acids.

The genes are TRBV5-1 and TRBJ2-1; the match to TRBD1 covers 8 bases. The CDR3 consists of 15 residues. Germline values: CDR1 SGHRS, CDR2 YFSETQ. V was clipped by 1 base and J by 1 base; unmatched bases: 1. In nucleotides, the CDR3 is TGCGCCAGCAGCTTGTGGACAGGGTCCTACAATGAGCAGTTCTTC. Translated, it gives CASSLWTGSYNEQFF.

This chain links TRBV18 with TRBJ1-2; the D gene is possibly TRBD1 (6 bases). This CDR3 has 14 amino acids. Looked up from germline, CDR1 is KGHSH and CDR2 is LQKENI. V was shortened by 2 bases and J by 2 bases, with 9 bases between the two germline ends. The CDR3 DNA reads as TGTGCCAGCTCACCAAACAGGGCGAACTATGGCTACACCTTC. This codes for CASSPNRANYGYTF. The entire variable domain, with the rest obtained from reference TRBV18 and TRBJ1-2, is as follows: NAGVMQNPRHLVRRRGQEARLRCSPMKGHSHVYWYRQLPEEGLKFMVYLQKENIIDESGMPKERFSAEFPKEGPSILRIQQVVRGDSAAYFCASSPNRANYGYTFGSGTRLTVV.

The rearrangement joins TRBV5-8 to TRBJ2-1; 8 bases match TRBD1. The J segment lost 0 bases and the V segment lost 5 bases, leaving 7 bases of the junction unmatched. The CDR3 loop spans 16 amino acids. CDR1 is SGHTS and CDR2 is YDEGEE in the germline V gene. The CDR3 sequence: CASRGGQAYSYNEQFF. The CDR3 nucleotides read TGTGCCAGCAGGGGGGGACAGGCCTACTCCTACAATGAGCAGTTCTTC.

The genes are TRBV5-1 and TRBJ2-4; tentatively, D is TRBD1 (5 bases). V was shortened by 1 base and J by 8 bases, with 16 bases between the two germline ends. CDR1 and CDR2 (germline): SGHRS, YFSETQ. The CDR3 is 15 amino acids. CDR3 coding DNA: TGCGCCAGCAGCTTGAGTATAAGGGGTTTGGACATTCAGTACTTC. It specifies CASSLSIRGLDIQYF.

The chain joins TRBV7-9 to TRBJ2-3; 15 bases line up with TRBD2. The junction had 4 bases not matched to a gene; V was cut back by 8 bases and J by 4 bases. Germline-derived CDR1 and CDR2 are SEHNR and FQNEAQ (reference sequence). This CDR3 contains 15 residues. This CDR3 is CASSGLAGGADTQYF. The CDR3 nucleotides are TGTGCCAGCTCGGGACTAGCGGGAGGCGCAGATACGCAGTATTTT.

The V call is TRBV27, the J call TRBJ1-1, with unresolved D. The CDR3 extends over 15 amino acids. V was clipped by 1 base and J by 0 bases, with 9 bases between them. CDR1 MNHEY and CDR2 SMNVEV come from the germline V gene (reference sequence). The CDR3 DNA reads as TGTGCCAGCAGTTTATACAGTTTGATGAACACTGAAGCTTTCTTT. Amino acids: CASSLYSLMNTEAFF.

The chain is built from TRBV28 and TRBJ2-7; the D is unclear. There are 12 residues in the CDR3. The ends were cut back, 6 bases at V and 3 bases at J, with 9 bases in the middle. CDR1 and CDR2 from the germline V gene are MDHEN and SYDVKM. The CDR3 loop is CASRALNYEQYF. The DNA of the CDR3 is TGTGCCAGCAGAGCATTGAACTACGAGCAGTACTTC. The full variable domain, in which reference TRBV28 and TRBJ2-7 provide the parts outside the CDR3, is DVKVTQSSRYLVKRTGEKVFLECVQDMDHENMFWYRQDPGLGLRLIYFSYDVKMKEKGDIPEGYSVSREKKERFSLILESASTNQTSMYLCASRALNYEQYFGPGTRLTVT.

The CDR3 loop reads CASSIPGSQPQHF. The CDR3 DNA reads TGTGCCAGCAGCATTCCAGGGTCTCAGCCCCAGCATTTT. The chain carries TRBV28 and TRBJ1-5, with a possible D match to TRBD1 (5 bases). V was trimmed by 6 bases and J by 6 bases, leaving 12 bases between them. The germline gives CDR1 MDHEN, CDR2 SYDVKM. This CDR3 region has 13 residues.

The chain has TRBV7-2 and TRBJ2-1; D perhaps matches TRBD2 (6 bases). The germline V gene encodes CDR1 SGHTA and CDR2 FQGNSA. V lost 1 base to trimming and J lost 4 bases, with 14 bases between them. This CDR3 region has 16 residues. In DNA form, the CDR3 reads TGTGCCAGCAGCTTAGGTGCAGGCGCGGGGTACAATGAGCAGTTCTTC. Amino acids: CASSLGAGAGYNEQFF.

DNA of the CDR3: TGTGCCAGCAGCATACGGGGGTTCGGCGAGACCCAGTACTTC. Translation: CASSIRGFGETQYF. The J gene is TRBJ2-5, the V gene TRBV11-1, with D possibly being TRBD2 (6 bases). Deletions cut 5 bases from V and 5 bases from J, with 15 bases between. CDR3 length: 14 amino acids. Germline V gives CDR1 SGHAT, CDR2 FQDESV (reference sequence).

This rearrangement joins TRBV11-2 to TRBJ1-6; 8 bases are shared with TRBD1. This CDR3 region has 13 residues. Per germline, CDR1 SGHAT and CDR2 FQNNGV. The V gene end was trimmed by 0 bases and the J gene end by 12 bases; junction bases not matched to a gene: 1. CDR3: CASSLDRGLPLHF. CDR3 in DNA: TGTGCCAGCAGCTTAGACAGGGGGCTACCCCTCCACTTT.

The V gene is TRBV28, the J gene TRBJ2-4; D is perhaps TRBD2 (7 bases). Per germline, CDR1 MDHEN and CDR2 SYDVKM. This CDR3 region has 16 residues. Trimming removed 5 bases at V and 3 bases at J, with 17 bases between. As DNA, the CDR3 is TGTGCCAGCAGTCCGCAGGGGTCGGGAGGCAAAAACATTCAGTACTTC. Its protein is CASSPQGSGGKNIQYF.

The chain couples TRBV6-6 to TRBJ1-6, with D hard to call. The CDR3 is made up of 13 amino acids. CDR1 and CDR2 (germline): MNHNY, SVGAGI (reference sequence). V was pared by 7 bases and J by 7 bases, with 11 bases between. Here the CDR3 DNA reads TGTGCCAGCAATTTACAGTCAAATTCACCCCTCCACTTT. It encodes CASNLQSNSPLHF.

The chain is built from TRBV6-5 and TRBJ1-1; 9 nucleotides line up with TRBD1. The CDR3 consists of 15 residues. V was pared by 6 bases and J by 5 bases, with 10 bases of the junction left unmatched. CDR1 and CDR2 (germline): MNHEY, SVGAGI. Written as DNA, the CDR3 is TGTGCCAGCAGCCACAAACAGGGGGCGCGAACTGAAGCTTTCTTT. This gives the protein CASSHKQGARTEAFF.

The V gene is TRBV6-5, the J gene TRBJ2-6, with D uncertain. Germline V gene data show CDR1 as MNHEY and CDR2 as SVGAGI. V gave up 4 bases and J gave up 0 bases, with 7 bases separating them. This CDR3 comprises 15 residues. The CDR3 spells CASSSLSSGANVLTF. The CDR3 nucleotides read TGTGCCAGCAGTTCCCTATCCTCTGGGGCCAACGTCCTGACTTTC.

V gene TRBV7-2 combines with J gene TRBJ2-1; D gene uncertain. There are 13 residues in the CDR3. Germline assignment: CDR1 SGHTA and CDR2 FQGNSA. Trimming pared 6 bases from V and 5 bases from J, leaving 11 bases between. In nucleotides, the CDR3 is TGTGCCAGCAGTTCTAGACTGAACAATGAGCAGTTCTTC. Translated: CASSSRLNNEQFF.

This rearrangement joins TRBV2 to TRBJ2-5, with D unclear. V lost 2 bases to trimming and J lost 1 base, with 8 bases between them. This CDR3 contains 14 residues. The germline gives CDR1 SNHLY, CDR2 FYNNEI. The CDR3 DNA reads TGTGCCAGCAGTGAAACCAGTCTCCAAGAGACCCAGTACTTC. It translates to CASSETSLQETQYF. Variable domain in full (rest from reference TRBV2 and TRBJ2-5): EPEVTQTPSHQVTQMGQEVILRCVPISNHLYFYWYRQILGQKVEFLVSFYNNEISEKSEIFDDQFSVERPDGSNFTLKIRSTKLEDSAMYFCASSETSLQETQYFGPGTRLLVL.

The chain joins TRBV30 to TRBJ1-6; D may be TRBD1 (5 bases). The CDR3 is 14 residues long. CDR1 GTSNPN and CDR2 SVGIG come from the germline V gene (reference sequence). The ends were cut back, 6 bases at V and 14 bases at J, with 23 bases in the middle. For the CDR3, the DNA is TGTGCCTGCCCAAGGAGGGGATCCCCTGAGGCCCTCCACTTT. Translated: CACPRRGSPEALHF.

V gene TRBV5-1 combines with J gene TRBJ2-2, with 10 positions matching TRBD2. V shed 4 bases, J shed 1 base, and the junction held 4 bases outside the gene matches. The CDR3 has 16 residues. The germline gives CDR1 SGHRS, CDR2 YFSETQ. CDR3 DNA: TGCGCCAGCAGCCAGTGGACTAGCGGGAACACCGGGGAGCTGTTTTTT. Translating it yields CASSQWTSGNTGELFF.

The J gene is TRBJ2-1, the V gene TRBV7-3; possible D gene TRBD1, 6 bases. The CDR3 sequence is 15 residues long. CDR1 and CDR2 from the germline V gene are SGHTA and FQGTGA. Trimming cost V 5 bases and J 6 bases, with 17 bases left between them. CDR3 DNA: TGTGCCAGCAGCCCCCAAGTTTCCAGGGGCAATGAGCAGTTCTTC. Protein sequence: CASSPQVSRGNEQFF.

The chain is built from TRBV5-1 and TRBJ2-7, with 7 bases matching TRBD1. J lost 2 bases, V lost 5 bases, and 7 bases had no gene match. The CDR3 totals 14 residues. Germline V CDR1 and CDR2: SGHRS, YFSETQ. CDR3 nucleotides: TGCGCCAGCAGACCCGGGACAGCCACCTACGAGCAGTACTTC. Translated, it gives CASRPGTATYEQYF.

The chain recombines TRBV4-2 with TRBJ2-1, with 12 bases fitting TRBD2. Germline V gene data show CDR1 as LGHNA and CDR2 as YNFKEQ. The CDR3 extends over 18 amino acids. Losses at the gene ends were 2 bases for V and 7 bases for J; bases not matched to a gene: 12. Here the CDR3 reads CASSQKSSGGAGANEQFF. As DNA, the CDR3 is TGTGCCAGCAGCCAAAAATCTAGCGGGGGGGCCGGGGCGAATGAGCAGTTCTTC.